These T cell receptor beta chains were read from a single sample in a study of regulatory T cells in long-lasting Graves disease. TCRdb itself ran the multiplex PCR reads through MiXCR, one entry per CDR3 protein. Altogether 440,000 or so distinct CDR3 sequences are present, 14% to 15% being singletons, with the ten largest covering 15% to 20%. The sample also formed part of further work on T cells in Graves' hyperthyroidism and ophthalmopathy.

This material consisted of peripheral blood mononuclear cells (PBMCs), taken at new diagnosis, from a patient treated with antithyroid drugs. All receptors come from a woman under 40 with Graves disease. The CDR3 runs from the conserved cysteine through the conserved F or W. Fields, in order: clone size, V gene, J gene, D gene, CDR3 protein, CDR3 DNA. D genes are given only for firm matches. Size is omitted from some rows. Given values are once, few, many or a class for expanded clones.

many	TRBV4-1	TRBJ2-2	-	CASSQISGELFF	TGCGCCAGCAGCCAAATAAGCGGGGAGCTGTTTTTT
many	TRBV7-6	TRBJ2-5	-	CASSSLGTSGKTQYF	TGTGCCAGCAGCTCGCTTGGGACGTCGGGGAAGACCCAGTACTTC
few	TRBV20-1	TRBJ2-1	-	CSATSSFDWDEQFF	TGCAGTGCTACCTCTAGCTTCGATTGGGATGAGCAGTTCTTC
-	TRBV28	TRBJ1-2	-	CASRPEQGANYGYTF	TGTGCCAGCAGGCCCGAACAGGGAGCTAACTATGGCTACACCTTC
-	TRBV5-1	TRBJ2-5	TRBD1	CASSLEGQRETQYF	TGCGCCAGCAGCTTGGAGGGACAGAGGGAGACCCAGTACTTC
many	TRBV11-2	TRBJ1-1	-	CASSLGDTEAFF	TGTGCCAGCAGCTTAGGGGACACTGAAGCTTTCTTT
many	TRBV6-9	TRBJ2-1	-	CASSYGASSYNEQFF	TGTGCCAGCAGTTACGGGGCAAGCTCCTACAATGAGCAGTTCTTC
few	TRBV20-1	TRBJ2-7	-	CSARDQETYNYEQYF	TGCAGTGCTAGAGATCAGGAGACATACAACTACGAGCAGTACTTC
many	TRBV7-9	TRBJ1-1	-	CASSVQGTQTEAFF	TGTGCCAGCAGCGTTCAGGGCACGCAGACTGAAGCTTTCTTT
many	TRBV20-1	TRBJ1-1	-	CSVSSDTEAFF	TGCAGCGTATCCTCGGACACTGAAGCTTTCTTT
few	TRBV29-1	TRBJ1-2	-	CSVGGGTGYGYTF	TGCAGCGTGGGGGGGGGAACCGGGTATGGCTACACCTTC
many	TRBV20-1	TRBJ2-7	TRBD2	CSARRGAGGLNEQYF	TGCAGTGCTAGGAGGGGAGCGGGAGGGCTAAACGAGCAGTACTTC
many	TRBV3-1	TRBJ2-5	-	CASMRDNSLKTQYF	TGTGCCAGCATGAGGGACAACAGTCTGAAGACCCAGTACTTC
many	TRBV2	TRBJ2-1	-	CASSVASPKIYNEQFF	TGTGCCAGCAGTGTGGCTAGCCCTAAAATTTACAATGAGCAGTTCTTC
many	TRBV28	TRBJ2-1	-	CASSTPQGRVNLLYNEQFF	TGTGCCAGCAGCACTCCCCAGGGCCGAGTGAACCTCCTTTACAATGAGCAGTTCTTC
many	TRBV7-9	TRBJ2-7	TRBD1	CASSRGGQGPFYEQYF	TGTGCCAGCAGCCGAGGGGGACAGGGGCCGTTCTACGAGCAGTACTTC
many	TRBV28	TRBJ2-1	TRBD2	CASVPGGGNEQFF	TGTGCCAGCGTCCCGGGAGGGGGCAATGAGCAGTTCTTC
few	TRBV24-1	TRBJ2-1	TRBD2	CATSDTSGRAGSYNEQFF	TGTGCCACCAGTGATACTAGCGGGAGGGCCGGATCCTACAATGAGCAGTTCTTC
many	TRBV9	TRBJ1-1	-	CASSVDDTEAFF	TGTGCCAGCAGCGTAGACGACACTGAAGCTTTCTTT
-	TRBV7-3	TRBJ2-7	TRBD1	CASRSGTGGGEQYF	TGTGCCAGCAGATCCGGGACAGGGGGCGGCGAGCAGTACTTC
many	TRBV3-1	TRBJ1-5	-	CASSQGAGFNQPQHF	TGTGCCAGCAGCCAAGGTGCGGGGTTCAATCAGCCCCAGCATTTT
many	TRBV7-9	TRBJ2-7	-	CASSPGFGGQYEQYF	TGTGCCAGCAGCCCCGGGTTTGGGGGGCAATACGAGCAGTACTTC
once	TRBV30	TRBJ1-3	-	CAWSGGSSGNTIYF	TGTGCCTGGAGTGGGGGCTCCTCTGGAAACACCATATATTTT
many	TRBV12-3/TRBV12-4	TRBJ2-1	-	CASTERDRSYNEQFF	TGTGCCAGCACCGAAAGGGATCGGTCCTACAATGAGCAGTTCTTC
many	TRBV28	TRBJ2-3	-	CASSPSANTDTQYF	TGTGCCAGCAGTCCAAGTGCTAACACAGATACGCAGTATTTT
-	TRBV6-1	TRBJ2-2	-	CASSPDVGNTGELFF	TGTGCCAGCAGTCCAGACGTCGGCAACACCGGGGAGCTGTTTTTT
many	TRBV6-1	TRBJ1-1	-	CASKRGRETFF	TGTGCCAGCAAAAGGGGCAGGGAGACTTTCTTT
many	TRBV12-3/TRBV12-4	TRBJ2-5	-	CASSLILGETQYF	TGTGCCAGCAGTTTAATACTCGGGGAGACCCAGTACTTC
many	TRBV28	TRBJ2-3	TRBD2	CASDSLTSGGSTDTQYF	TGTGCCAGCGATAGCCTTACTAGCGGGGGTAGCACAGATACGCAGTATTTT
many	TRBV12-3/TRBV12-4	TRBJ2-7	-	CASSPFSSGEAGLYEQYF	TGTGCCAGCAGCCCCTTTTCCTCCGGAGAAGCGGGCCTCTACGAGCAGTACTTC
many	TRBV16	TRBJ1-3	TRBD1	CASSHRGTGGNTIYF	TGTGCCAGCAGCCACAGGGGGACTGGAGGAAACACCATATATTTT
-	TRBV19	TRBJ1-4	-	CASKGRGWMTNEKLFF	TGTGCCAGTAAAGGGAGAGGGTGGATGACTAATGAAAAACTGTTTTTT
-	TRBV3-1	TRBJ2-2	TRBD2	CASFGGTGELFF	TGTGCCAGCTTCGGGGGGACCGGGGAGCTGTTTTTT
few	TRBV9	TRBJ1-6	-	CASSARQQNSPLHF	TGTGCCAGCAGCGCCAGACAGCAGAATTCACCCCTCCACTTT
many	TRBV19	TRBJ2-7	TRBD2	CASSTSGRSYEQYF	TGTGCCAGCAGTACTAGCGGGCGATCCTACGAGCAGTACTTC
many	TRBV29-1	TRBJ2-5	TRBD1	CSVEPGTGRQETQYF	TGCAGCGTTGAACCAGGGACAGGGAGGCAAGAGACCCAGTACTTC
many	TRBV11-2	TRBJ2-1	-	CASSPREPRNEQFF	TGTGCCAGCAGCCCCCGGGAGCCTCGCAATGAGCAGTTCTTC
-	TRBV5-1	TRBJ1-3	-	CASSGGSSGNTIYF	TGCGCCAGCAGCGGGGGCAGCTCTGGAAACACCATATATTTT
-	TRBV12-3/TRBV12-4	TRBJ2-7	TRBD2	CASRPSSGGRSYEQYF	TGTGCCAGCAGGCCTTCTAGCGGGGGGAGATCCTACGAGCAGTACTTC
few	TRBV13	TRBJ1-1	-	CASSQGGLNTEAFF	TGTGCCAGCAGCCAAGGGGGACTGAACACTGAAGCTTTCTTT
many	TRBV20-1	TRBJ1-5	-	CSAGINQPQHF	TGCAGTGCAGGTATCAATCAGCCCCAGCATTTT
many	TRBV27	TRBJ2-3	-	CASSSLVDTQYF	TGTGCCAGCAGTTCTCTAGTGGATACGCAGTATTTT
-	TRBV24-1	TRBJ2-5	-	CATSDYPSTKEETQYF	TGTGCCACCAGTGATTATCCTAGCACCAAGGAAGAGACCCAGTACTTC
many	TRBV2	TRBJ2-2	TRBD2	CASSATSGRNTGELFF	TGTGCCAGCAGCGCGACTAGCGGGAGGAACACCGGGGAGCTGTTTTTT
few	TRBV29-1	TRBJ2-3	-	CSVERQSTDTQYF	TGCAGCGTTGAGCGGCAGAGCACAGATACGCAGTATTTT
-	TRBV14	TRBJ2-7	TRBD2	CASSQGLAGIYEQYF	TGTGCCAGCAGCCAGGGACTAGCGGGAATATACGAGCAGTACTTC
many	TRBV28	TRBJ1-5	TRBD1	CASSGPGTGVSNQPQHF	TGTGCCAGCAGTGGCCCTGGGACAGGGGTTAGCAATCAGCCCCAGCATTTT
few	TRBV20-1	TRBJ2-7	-	CSARDKRSRDKSHHSYEQYF	TGCAGTGCTAGAGATAAGAGGTCGCGGGACAAATCTCACCACTCCTACGAGCAGTACTTC
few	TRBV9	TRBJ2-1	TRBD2	CASSVAGGNYNEQFF	TGTGCCAGCAGCGTAGCGGGAGGAAACTACAATGAGCAGTTCTTC
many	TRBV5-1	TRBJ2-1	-	CASSLATYPEGHEQFF	TGCGCCAGCAGCTTGGCTACTTATCCCGAGGGTCATGAGCAGTTCTTC
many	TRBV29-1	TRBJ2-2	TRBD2	CSVEDDRGRANTGELFF	TGCAGCGTTGAAGATGACCGTGGGAGGGCGAACACCGGGGAGCTGTTTTTT
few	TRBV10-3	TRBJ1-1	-	CAISESEGPLGTEAFF	TGTGCCATCAGTGAGTCCGAAGGCCCCCTGGGCACTGAAGCTTTCTTT
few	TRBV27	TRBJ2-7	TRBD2	CASSLYLGVGPGGMEQYF	TGTGCCAGCAGTTTATACCTCGGGGTGGGACCGGGAGGGATGGAGCAGTACTTC
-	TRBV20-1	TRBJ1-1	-	CSAHSGDTEAFF	TGCAGTGCTCACTCAGGAGACACTGAAGCTTTCTTT
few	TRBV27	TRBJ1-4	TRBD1	CASRTQGFSEKLFF	TGTGCCAGCAGGACACAGGGGTTTAGTGAAAAACTGTTTTTT
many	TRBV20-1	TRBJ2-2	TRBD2	CSARDPSGANTGELFF	TGCAGTGCTAGAGACCCCAGCGGGGCGAACACCGGGGAGCTGTTTTTT
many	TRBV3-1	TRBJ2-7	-	CASSQGSYYEQYF	TGTGCCAGCAGCCAAGGCTCCTACTACGAGCAGTACTTC